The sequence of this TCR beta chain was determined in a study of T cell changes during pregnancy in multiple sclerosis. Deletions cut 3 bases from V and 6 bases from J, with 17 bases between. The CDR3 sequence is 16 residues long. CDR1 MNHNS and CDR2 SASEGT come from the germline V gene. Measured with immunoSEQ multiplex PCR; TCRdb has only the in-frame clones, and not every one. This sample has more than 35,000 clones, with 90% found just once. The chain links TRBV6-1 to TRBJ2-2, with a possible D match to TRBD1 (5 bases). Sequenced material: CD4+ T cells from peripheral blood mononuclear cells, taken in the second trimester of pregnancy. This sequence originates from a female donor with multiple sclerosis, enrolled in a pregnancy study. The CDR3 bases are TGTGCCAGCAGTGACCTTCCGAGGTCAGGGTCCGGGGAGCTGTTTTTT. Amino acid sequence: CASSDLPRSGSGELFF.